These T cell receptor beta chains were read from a single sample in a study of coeliac disease. Using immunoSEQ multiplex PCR, the repertoire was profiled, and TCRdb retains in-frame clones only, with some absent. The data hold almost 4,000 clones, with approximately 63% observed a single time. Sequenced sample: lymphocytes from the gut lamina propria. The receptors derive from an older man without celiac disease. CDR3s include the opening cysteine and the closing phenylalanine or tryptophan. A D gene is named only where the DNA matches it firmly. Only part of the rows carry a size: once, few, many, or a class if the clone is expanded.

d_gene	v_gene	abundance	j_gene	CDR3aa	CDR3nt
TRBD2	TRBV7-8	-	TRBJ2-1	CASWTGGPYNEQFF	TGTGCCAGTTGGACGGGGGGGCCGTACAATGAGCAGTTCTTC
TRBD1	TRBV6-1	-	TRBJ2-3	CASSELRQGDTQYF	TGTGCCAGCAGTGAATTAAGACAGGGGGATACGCAGTATTTT
-	TRBV5-1	-	TRBJ2-5	CASETGGGETQYF	TGCGCCAGCGAAACGGGGGGCGGGGAGACCCAGTACTTC
-	TRBV4-1	few	TRBJ2-7	CASSERFVGGSSYEQYF	TGCGCCAGCAGCGAACGGTTTGTCGGGGGATCATCCTACGAGCAGTACTTC
-	TRBV5-8	-	TRBJ1-5	CASSPGVVRNQPQHF	TGTGCCAGCAGCCCGGGGGTGGTCCGCAATCAGCCCCAGCATTTT
TRBD2	TRBV7-9	-	TRBJ2-2	CASSLTSGGATGELFF	TGTGCCAGCAGCTTAACTAGCGGGGGGGCCACCGGGGAGCTGTTTTTT
TRBD2	TRBV4-2	few	TRBJ2-3	CASSQDRLAGGPATDTQYF	TGTGCCAGCAGCCAAGATAGACTAGCGGGGGGGCCGGCGACAGATACGCAGTATTTT
-	TRBV19	-	TRBJ2-6	CASSIRRGTLSGANVLTF	TGTGCCAGTAGTATAAGGAGGGGCACCCTATCTGGGGCCAACGTCCTGACTTTC
-	TRBV5-1	-	TRBJ2-5	CASSSGPGNSQETQYF	TGCGCCAGCAGCTCCGGTCCAGGGAATTCCCAAGAGACCCAGTACTTC
-	TRBV2	-	TRBJ1-2	CASSTQSGNYGYTF	TGTGCCAGCAGCACTCAGTCAGGGAACTATGGCTACACCTTC
-	TRBV5-1	-	TRBJ1-3	CASSTTGGNTIYF	TGCGCCAGCAGCACAACAGGGGGAAACACCATATATTTT
TRBD2	TRBV6-6	few	TRBJ2-7	CASSYSSGGEQYF	TGTGCCAGCAGTTACAGCAGCGGGGGGGAGCAGTACTTC
TRBD1	TRBV2	-	TRBJ2-2	CASSEGRGRTGELFF	TGTGCCAGCAGTGAAGGCAGGGGGCGGACCGGGGAGCTGTTTTTT
TRBD1	TRBV14	few	TRBJ1-2	CASSAQGAFDGYTF	TGTGCCAGCAGCGCTCAGGGGGCTTTCGATGGCTACACCTTC
-	TRBV6-1	-	TRBJ1-1	CASSEAGAGMNTEAFF	TGTGCCAGCAGTGAAGCGGGGGCAGGGATGAACACTGAAGCTTTCTTT
TRBD1	TRBV19	few	TRBJ1-5	CATRGQGNQPQHF	TGTGCCACTAGGGGACAGGGCAATCAGCCCCAGCATTTT
-	TRBV6-6	-	TRBJ1-6	CASSPDSYSPLHF	TGTGCCAGCAGCCCGGACAGTTATTCACCCCTCCACTTT
TRBD2	TRBV4-1	-	TRBJ2-7	CASKGTSESYEQYF	TGCGCCAGCAAGGGGACTAGTGAATCCTACGAGCAGTACTTC
-	TRBV5-8	-	TRBJ2-1	CASTLEQGWYNEQFF	TGTGCCAGCACCCTCGAGCAGGGTTGGTACAATGAGCAGTTCTTC
TRBD1	TRBV5-6	-	TRBJ1-6	CASSKGQVYNSPLHF	TGTGCCAGCAGTAAGGGACAGGTCTATAATTCACCCCTCCACTTT
-	TRBV28	-	TRBJ1-6	CASSGGLYNSPLHF	TGTGCCAGCAGCGGGGGACTCTATAATTCACCCCTCCACTTT
TRBD2	TRBV7-7	few	TRBJ2-2	CASSLLAGDSGELFF	TGTGCCAGCAGCTTACTAGCGGGGGATAGCGGGGAGCTGTTTTTT
-	TRBV6-1	-	TRBJ2-2	CASRGEVGELFF	TGTGCCAGCAGGGGAGAAGTCGGGGAGCTGTTTTTT
TRBD2	TRBV5-6	-	TRBJ2-5	CASSSLAGEETQYF	TGTGCCAGCAGCAGTCTAGCGGGGGAAGAGACCCAGTACTTC
TRBD2	TRBV6-1	-	TRBJ2-1	CASSNSLAGYNEQFF	TGTGCCAGCAGTAACAGTCTAGCGGGATACAATGAGCAGTTCTTC
-	TRBV6-1	few	TRBJ1-1	CTTGGGYEAFF	TGTACTACGGGCGGAGGATATGAAGCTTTCTTT
-	TRBV29-1	-	TRBJ2-7	CSVGGGLALEQYF	TGCAGCGTTGGGGGGGGCCTGGCTCTCGAGCAGTACTTC
-	TRBV2	-	TRBJ1-1	CASSRGGGVPGNTEAFF	TGTGCCAGCAGTCGGGGGGGCGGGGTACCGGGGAACACTGAAGCTTTCTTT
TRBD1	TRBV7-2	few	TRBJ2-7	CASSPLFAGGPISYEQYF	TGTGCCAGCAGCCCCTTATTCGCAGGGGGACCTATCTCCTACGAGCAGTACTTC
-	TRBV9	-	TRBJ2-5	CASSPGGTLVKQETQYF	TGTGCCAGCTCCCCTGGGGGGACTCTAGTCAAACAAGAGACCCAGTACTTC
TRBD1	TRBV6-6	few	TRBJ2-3	CASSNRDRGSDTQYF	TGTGCCAGCAGTAACCGGGACAGGGGATCAGATACGCAGTATTTT
TRBD1	TRBV28	-	TRBJ1-3	CASSSADRAGNTIYF	TGTGCCAGCAGTTCCGCGGACAGGGCTGGAAACACCATATATTTT
-	TRBV7-3	-	TRBJ2-7	CASSEGTVAAGYEQYF	TGTGCCAGCAGCGAAGGGACTGTCGCCGCGGGTTACGAGCAGTACTTC
-	TRBV5-4	few	TRBJ1-1	CASSLRYDTGEAFF	TGTGCCAGCAGCTTGAGGTATGATACGGGTGAAGCTTTCTTT
-	TRBV7-8	-	TRBJ2-3	CASSLVVRTDTQYF	TGTGCCAGCAGCTTAGTAGTGCGTACAGATACGCAGTATTTT
-	TRBV27	-	TRBJ1-2	CASSPAGKNYGYTF	TGTGCCAGCAGCCCGGCGGGGAAAAACTATGGCTACACCTTC
-	TRBV28	few	TRBJ2-7	CASSLFAGNEQYF	TGTGCCAGCAGTTTATTTGCAGGGAACGAGCAGTACTTC
TRBD1	TRBV18	-	TRBJ1-6	CASSPPQGGESPLHF	TGTGCCAGCTCCCCTCCACAGGGGGGAGAATCACCCCTCCACTTT
TRBD2	TRBV10-2	-	TRBJ2-7	CASSERRGGEQYF	TGCGCCAGCAGTGAGCGGCGGGGGGGCGAGCAGTACTTC
TRBD2	TRBV19	-	TRBJ2-2	CASTPRGGNAGELFF	TGTGCCAGTACCCCGCGCGGGGGAAATGCCGGGGAGCTGTTTTTT
-	TRBV6-4	few	TRBJ2-3	CASSDSLAGSTDTQYF	TGTGCCAGCAGTGACTCGCTTGCCGGGAGCACAGATACGCAGTATTTT
-	TRBV2	medium-sized	TRBJ1-5	CASAQEDQPQHF	TGTGCCAGCGCCCAGGAAGATCAGCCCCAGCATTTT
-	TRBV4-1	-	TRBJ2-3	CASSPRGGAFTDTQYF	TGCGCCAGCAGCCCTCGAGGGGGAGCCTTCACAGATACGCAGTATTTT